The next 6 T cell receptor beta chains were all read from a single sample in a study of cytomegalovirus exposure and HLA in healthy donors. With 60 Vbeta and 13 Jbeta primers, the PCR was carried out. Clones were sequenced by immunoSEQ multiplex PCR, and TCRdb holds only the in-frame ones, with some missing. The sample gives 100,000 to 150,000 clones, about 84% of which show up once; 3% to 4.5% is in the top ten. The source material was PBMCs. The source of these receptors is a man in his forties in good health and CMV-seronegative.

The chain links TRBV27 to TRBJ1-1; the match to TRBD1 covers 8 bases. The germline CDR1 and CDR2 sequences are MNHEY and SMNVEV (reference sequence). The CDR3 is made up of 16 amino acids. J lost 2 bases, V lost 3 bases, and 8 bases had no gene match. The CDR3 nucleotides read TGTGCCAGCAGTTTTCAGCGGACAGGGTCCAACACTGAAGCTTTCTTT. This sequence encodes CASSFQRTGSNTEAFF.

The chain is built from TRBV5-4 and TRBJ1-1; 7 nucleotides match TRBD1. After removal of 3 bases from V and 0 bases from J, the junction contained 2 bases not matched to a gene. Germline lookup yields CDR1 SGHNT and CDR2 YYREEE (reference sequence). CDR3 length equals 14 residues. The CDR3 loop is CASSWGQMNTEAFF. CDR3 DNA: TGTGCCAGCAGCTGGGGACAGATGAACACTGAAGCTTTCTTT.

This chain links TRBV5-6 with TRBJ2-1, with D maybe TRBD2 (5 bases). The CDR3 extends over 12 amino acids. CDR1 SGHDT and CDR2 YYEEEE come from the germline V gene. V was shortened by 0 bases and J by 13 bases, with 11 bases between the two germline ends. The CDR3, as DNA: TGTGCCAGCAGCTTGGGTGGCGGGCAACAGTTCTTC. As protein: CASSLGGGQQFF.

The rearrangement uses TRBV6-5 and TRBJ1-3; 7 bases are a match to TRBD1. The CDR3 has 15 residues. V trimming: 5 bases; J trimming: 0 bases; junction bases outside the gene matches: 4. Germline V CDR1 and CDR2: MNHEY, SVGAGI. CDR3 region: CASSRTGDSGNTIYF. The CDR3, as DNA: TGTGCCAGCAGTCGGACAGGAGACTCTGGAAACACCATATATTTT.

The sample holds a few counts of this clone. V usage is TRBV11-2 and J usage is TRBJ2-7; weak D call: TRBD2 (7 bases). This CDR3 comprises 15 residues. Germline assignment: CDR1 SGHAT and CDR2 FQNNGV. V was trimmed by 0 bases and J by 3 bases, leaving 12 bases between them. DNA for the CDR3: TGTGCCAGCAGCTTAGATAGGGGAGGGGGCTACGAGCAGTACTTC. Encoded protein: CASSLDRGGGYEQYF.

This clone was observed a handful of times. The chain joins TRBV5-1 to TRBJ1-5; no firm D call. Trimming stripped 0 bases from V and 8 bases from J, with 6 bases between. Germline V gene sequence: CDR1 SGHRS, CDR2 YFSETQ. CDR3 length: 12 residues. DNA of the CDR3: TGCGCCAGCAGCTTGGCCGGGGAGCCCCAGCATTTT. This gives the protein CASSLAGEPQHF.